This passage covers 18 T cell receptor beta chains from one sample sequenced in a study of T cells expressing NK-cell markers. TCRdb processed the 5' RACE reads again and assigns one entry to each CDR3 protein, with no DNA. The sample table includes about 460,000 distinct CDR3 sequences. The sample consisted of blood T cells: a sorted CD56 or NKG2C T cell subset, CD4+ or CD8+ T cells, or bulk PBMC T cells (not recorded which). The receptors stem from a woman aged 45 to 65 in good health.

The rearrangement joins TRBV5-1 to TRBJ1-1; TCRdb's D call, TRBD1, is unchecked because there is no DNA. The CDR3 has 15 amino acids. The germline gives CDR1 SGHRS, CDR2 YFSETQ. This CDR3 reads CASSLAGQGVREAFF.

CDR3 amino acids: CASSINTKETQYF. The chain employs TRBV19 and TRBJ2-5. Germline V gene sequence: CDR1 LNHDA, CDR2 SQIVND (reference sequence). The CDR3 spans 13 residues. Looking up the rest from reference TRBV19 and TRBJ2-5 gives the full variable domain: DGGITQSPKYLFRKEGQNVTLSCEQNLNHDAMYWYRQDPGQGLRLIYYSQIVNDFQKGDIAEGYSVSREKKESFPLTVTSAQKNPTAFYLCASSINTKETQYFGPGTRLLVL.

This chain joins TRBV7-8 and TRBJ2-1; TCRdb indicates TRBD2, and absent DNA this call remains unverified. Germline CDR1 SGHVS, CDR2 FQNEAQ. The CDR3 has 13 amino acids. The CDR3 reads CASSPRSPGEQFF. Supplemented by reference TRBV7-8 and TRBJ2-1, the full variable domain reads GAGVSQSPRYKVAKRGQDVALRCDPISGHVSLFWYQQALGQGPEFLTYFQNEAQLDKSGLPSDRFFAERPEGSVSTLKIQRTQQEDSAVYLCASSPRSPGEQFFGPGTRLTVL.

This chain joins TRBV28 and TRBJ1-2; the TCRdb D gene call, TRBD1, has no DNA to confirm it. The CDR3 loop spans 12 amino acids. Germline V gives CDR1 MDHEN, CDR2 SYDVKM. CDR3 sequence reads: CASSSGVKGYTF.

The CDR3 sequence is CASSLAGGLYNEQFF. The gene calls are TRBV12-3 or TRBV12-4 and TRBJ2-1; TCRdb's assignment of TRBD1 cannot be checked, as there is no DNA. CDR3 length: 15 residues.

This chain uses TRBV10-3 with TRBJ2-2; the TCRdb D gene call, TRBD2, has no DNA to confirm it. There are 16 residues in the CDR3. CDR1 ENHRY and CDR2 SYGVKD come from the germline V gene. Here the CDR3 reads CAIRSGTSGSSGELFF.

This chain connects TRBV20-1 to TRBJ1-5; as DNA is missing, the TRBD1 call by TCRdb cannot be tested. This CDR3 is built from 14 residues. Looked up from germline, CDR1 is DFQATT and CDR2 is SNEGSKA (reference sequence). The CDR3 loop is CSAREGTGHQPQHF.

The chain links TRBV5-1 to TRBJ2-7. This CDR3 spans 13 amino acids. The germline V gene encodes CDR1 SGHRS and CDR2 YFSETQ. CDR3 residues: CASSLTSSYEQYF.

This chain links TRBV6-1 with TRBJ2-3; TCRdb gives TRBD2 as the D gene, but with no DNA this cannot be confirmed. Germline V gene data show CDR1 as MNHNS and CDR2 as SASEGT. This CDR3 is built from 16 residues. This CDR3 reads CASSLAGGPSTDTQYF.

V and J are TRBV5-1 and TRBJ2-1; as DNA is missing, the TRBD1 call by TCRdb cannot be tested. The CDR3 has 17 residues. Looked up from germline, CDR1 is SGHRS and CDR2 is YFSETQ. The CDR3 sequence: CASSLAGVGPTYNEQFF.

The CDR3 sequence: CASMPELFYNEQFF. The chain has TRBV10-2 and TRBJ2-1. The CDR3 extends over 14 amino acids. Looked up from germline, CDR1 is WSHSY and CDR2 is SAAADI.

The chain recombines TRBV28 with TRBJ2-2; TCRdb returns TRBD2, unconfirmable since there is no DNA. The CDR3 totals 16 residues. Germline V lookup: CDR1 MDHEN, CDR2 SYDVKM. CDR3 residues: CASSPGWPEPTGELFF.

This rearrangement joins TRBV5-1 to TRBJ2-7; TCRdb selects TRBD1, and the lack of DNA leaves this call unchecked. The CDR3 is 15 residues long. CDR1 is SGHRS and CDR2 is YFSETQ in the germline V gene. The CDR3 sequence: CASSLTTGNSYEQYF. The variable domain in full, completed from reference TRBV5-1 and TRBJ2-7, reads KAGVTQTPRYLIKTRGQQVTLSCSPISGHRSVSWYQQTPGQGLQFLFEYFSETQRNKGNFPGRFSGRQFSNSRSEMNVSTLELGDSALYLCASSLTTGNSYEQYFGPGTRLTVT.

The V call is TRBV30, the J call TRBJ1-1. The germline V gene has CDR1 GTSNPN and CDR2 SVGIG (reference sequence). The CDR3 has 14 residues. CDR3 sequence reads: CAWNPTRPNTEAFF.

V is TRBV5-1 and J is TRBJ2-7. The V gene's germline CDR1 is SGHRS and CDR2 YFSETQ. This CDR3 is 15 amino acids long. CDR3 sequence: CASSLVSAGLYEQYF.

This chain connects TRBV12-5 to TRBJ1-5; TCRdb's D call, TRBD1, is unchecked because there is no DNA. CDR1 is LGHNT, CDR2 FRNRAP, per germline. This CDR3 contains 20 residues. The CDR3 spells CASGLVLKDSSTLRNQPQHF.

The chain carries TRBV5-1 and TRBJ2-5; TCRdb's assignment of TRBD2 cannot be checked, as there is no DNA. Germline V gene data show CDR1 as SGHRS and CDR2 as YFSETQ. The CDR3 runs 15 residues. CDR3 loop: CASSLAEAARETQYF.

The chain is built from TRBV7-8 and TRBJ2-2; TCRdb indicates TRBD2, and absent DNA this call remains unverified. Germline V CDR1 and CDR2: SGHVS, FQNEAQ. The CDR3 sequence is 16 residues long. The CDR3 sequence: CASSAYRAPRDGELFF. Full variable domain (rest looked up from reference TRBV7-8 and TRBJ2-2): GAGVSQSPRYKVAKRGQDVALRCDPISGHVSLFWYQQALGQGPEFLTYFQNEAQLDKSGLPSDRFFAERPEGSVSTLKIQRTQQEDSAVYLCASSAYRAPRDGELFFGEGSRLTVL.